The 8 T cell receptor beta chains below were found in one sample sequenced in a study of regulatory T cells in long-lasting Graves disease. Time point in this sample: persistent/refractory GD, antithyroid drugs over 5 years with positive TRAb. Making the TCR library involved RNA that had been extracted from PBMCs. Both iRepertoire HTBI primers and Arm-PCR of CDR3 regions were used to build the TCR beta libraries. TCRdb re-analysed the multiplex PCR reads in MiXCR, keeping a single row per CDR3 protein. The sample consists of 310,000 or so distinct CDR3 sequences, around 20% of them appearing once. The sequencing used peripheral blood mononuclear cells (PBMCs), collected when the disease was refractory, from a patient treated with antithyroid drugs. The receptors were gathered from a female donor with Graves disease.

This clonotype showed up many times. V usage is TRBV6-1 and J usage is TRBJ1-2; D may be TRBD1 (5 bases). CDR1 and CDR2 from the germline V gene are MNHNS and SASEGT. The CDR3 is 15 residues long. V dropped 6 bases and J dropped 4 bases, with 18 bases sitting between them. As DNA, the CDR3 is TGTGCCAGCAGCCCCACAGAGGGGACCGCCTATGGCTACACCTTC. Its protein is CASSPTEGTAYGYTF.

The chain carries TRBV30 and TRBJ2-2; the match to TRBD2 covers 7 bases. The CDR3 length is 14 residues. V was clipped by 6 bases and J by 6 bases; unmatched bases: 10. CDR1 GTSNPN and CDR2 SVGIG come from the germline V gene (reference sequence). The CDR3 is CACGDYGEPGELFF. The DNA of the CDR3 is TGTGCCTGCGGGGACTACGGTGAGCCCGGGGAGCTGTTTTTT. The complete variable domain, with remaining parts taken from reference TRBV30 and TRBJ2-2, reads SQTIHQWPATLVQPVGSPLSLECTVEGTSNPNLYWYRQAAGRGLQLLFYSVGIGQISSEVPQNLSASRPQDRQFILSSKKLLLSDSGFYLCACGDYGEPGELFFGEGSRLTVL.

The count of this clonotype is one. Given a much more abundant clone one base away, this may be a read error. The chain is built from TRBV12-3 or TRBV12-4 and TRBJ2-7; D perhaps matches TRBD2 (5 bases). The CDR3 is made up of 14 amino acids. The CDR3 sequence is CAGSFALAQYEQYF. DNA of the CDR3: TGTGCCGGCAGTTTCGCCCTAGCTCAATACGAGCAGTACTTC.

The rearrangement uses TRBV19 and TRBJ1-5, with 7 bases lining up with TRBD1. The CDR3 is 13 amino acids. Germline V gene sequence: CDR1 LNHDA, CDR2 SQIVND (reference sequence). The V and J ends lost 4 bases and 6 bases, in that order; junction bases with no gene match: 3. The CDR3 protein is CASSKQGSQPQHF. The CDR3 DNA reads TGTGCCAGTAGTAAACAGGGGAGTCAGCCCCAGCATTTT.

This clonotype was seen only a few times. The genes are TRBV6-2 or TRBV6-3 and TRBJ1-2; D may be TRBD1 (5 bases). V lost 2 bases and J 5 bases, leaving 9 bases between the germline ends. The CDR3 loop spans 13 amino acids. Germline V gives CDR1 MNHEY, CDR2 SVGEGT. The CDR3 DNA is TGTGCCAGCAGTTACGGCCGGACATATGGCTACACCTTC. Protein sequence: CASSYGRTYGYTF.

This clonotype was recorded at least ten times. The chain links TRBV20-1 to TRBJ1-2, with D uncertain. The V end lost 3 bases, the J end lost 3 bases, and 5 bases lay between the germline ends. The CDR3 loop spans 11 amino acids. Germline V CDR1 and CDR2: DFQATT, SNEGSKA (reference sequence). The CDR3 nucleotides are TGCAGTGCTAGCGGGTACTATGGCTACACCTTC. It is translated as CSASGYYGYTF.

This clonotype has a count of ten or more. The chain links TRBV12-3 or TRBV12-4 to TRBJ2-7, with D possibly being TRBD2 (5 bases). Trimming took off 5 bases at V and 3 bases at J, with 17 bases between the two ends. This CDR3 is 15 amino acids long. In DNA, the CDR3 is TGTGCCAGCAGTCGCTCCGGGGTCGCAGGCTACGAGCAGTACTTC. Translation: CASSRSGVAGYEQYF.

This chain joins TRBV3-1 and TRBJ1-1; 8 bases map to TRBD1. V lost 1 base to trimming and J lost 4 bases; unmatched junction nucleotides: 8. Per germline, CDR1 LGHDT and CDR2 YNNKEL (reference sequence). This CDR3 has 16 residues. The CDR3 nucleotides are TGTGCCAGCAGCCAAGCGCTGGGCAGGGGGCGCACTGAAGCTTTCTTT. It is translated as CASSQALGRGRTEAFF.